Listed here are 4 T cell receptor beta chains from one sample, sequenced in a study of cytomegalovirus exposure and HLA in healthy donors. PCR employed 60 Vbeta and 13 Jbeta primers. TCRdb's table, derived via immunoSEQ multiplex PCR, lists solely in-frame clones and lacks some. The table lists around 130,000 clones, 81% of them singletons. Sequencing was done on a sample of PBMCs. The receptors were sampled from a middle-aged woman in good health and CMV-seronegative.

V and J are TRBV11-3 and TRBJ2-5; 7 nucleotides agree with TRBD2. This CDR3 has 15 residues. Looked up from germline, CDR1 is SGHNT and CDR2 is YENEEA. V lost 4 bases and J lost 2; bases outside the gene matches: 7. The CDR3 DNA reads as TGTGCCAGCAGCTCGGGGGAGGGGAAACAAGAGACCCAGTACTTC. It translates to CASSSGEGKQETQYF. Supplemented by reference TRBV11-3 and TRBJ2-5, the full variable domain reads EAGVVQSPRYKIIEKKQPVAFWCNPISGHNTLYWYLQNLGQGPELLIRYENEEAVDDSQLPKDRFSAERLKGVDSTLKIQPAELGDSAVYLCASSSGEGKQETQYFGPGTRLLVL.

This clone showed up just a few times. The V call is TRBV9, the J call TRBJ1-1, with TRBD1 matching over 7 bases. Germline V lookup: CDR1 SGDLS, CDR2 YYNGEE. CDR3 length: 13 amino acids. V was pared by 5 bases and J by 3 bases, with 4 bases of the junction left unmatched. CDR3 coding DNA: TGTGCCAGCAGTTATACAGGGGACACTGAAGCTTTCTTT. Encoded protein: CASSYTGDTEAFF.

This sequence joins TRBV6-5 and TRBJ2-5; 7 bases agree with TRBD2. Germline-derived CDR1 and CDR2 are MNHEY and SVGAGI. The CDR3 sequence is 14 residues long. Germline trimming cut 5 bases from V and 5 bases from J; bases unmatched to any gene: 8. Here the CDR3 DNA reads TGTGCCAGCAGTCGCGGGGGAGGCGGGGAGACCCAGTACTTC. It encodes CASSRGGGGETQYF.

The rearrangement uses TRBV18 and TRBJ2-5, with 7 bases identical to TRBD2. Germline V gene sequence: CDR1 KGHSH, CDR2 LQKENI. This CDR3 is built from 21 residues. The V segment lost 1 base and the J segment 3 bases; nucleotides outside the gene matches: 23. CDR3 DNA sequence: TGTGCCAGCTCACCACTGCCTGGGAGGGGTAATGATCGGGGGTCGGAAGAGACCCAGTACTTC. This translates into CASSPLPGRGNDRGSEETQYF.